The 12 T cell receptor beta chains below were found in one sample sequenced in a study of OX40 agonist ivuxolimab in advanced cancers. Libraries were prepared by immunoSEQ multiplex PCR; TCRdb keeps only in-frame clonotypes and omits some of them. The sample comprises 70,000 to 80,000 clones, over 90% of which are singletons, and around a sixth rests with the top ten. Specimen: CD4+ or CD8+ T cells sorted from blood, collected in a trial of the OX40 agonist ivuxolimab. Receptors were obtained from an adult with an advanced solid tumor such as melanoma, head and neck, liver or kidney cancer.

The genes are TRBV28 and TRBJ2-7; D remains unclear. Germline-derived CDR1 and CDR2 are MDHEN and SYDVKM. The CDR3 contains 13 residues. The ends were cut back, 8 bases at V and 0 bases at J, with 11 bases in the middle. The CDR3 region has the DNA TGTGCCAGCCGTCCCCGGAGCTCCTACGAGCAGTACTTC. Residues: CASRPRSSYEQYF. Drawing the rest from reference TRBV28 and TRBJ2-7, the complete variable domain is DVKVTQSSRYLVKRTGEKVFLECVQDMDHENMFWYRQDPGLGLRLIYFSYDVKMKEKGDIPEGYSVSREKKERFSLILESASTNQTSMYLCASRPRSSYEQYFGPGTRLTVT.

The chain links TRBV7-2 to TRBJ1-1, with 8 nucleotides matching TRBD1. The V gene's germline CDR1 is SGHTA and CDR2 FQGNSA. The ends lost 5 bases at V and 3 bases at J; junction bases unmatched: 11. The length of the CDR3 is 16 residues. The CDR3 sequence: CASSPGYRGGYTEAFF. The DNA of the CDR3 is TGTGCCAGCAGCCCTGGATACAGGGGGGGGTACACTGAAGCTTTCTTT.

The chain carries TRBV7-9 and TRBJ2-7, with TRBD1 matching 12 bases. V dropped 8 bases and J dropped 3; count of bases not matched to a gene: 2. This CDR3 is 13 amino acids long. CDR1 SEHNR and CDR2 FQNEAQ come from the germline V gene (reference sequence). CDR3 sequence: CASGTGGGYEQYF. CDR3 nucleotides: TGTGCCAGCGGGACAGGGGGCGGCTACGAGCAGTACTTC.

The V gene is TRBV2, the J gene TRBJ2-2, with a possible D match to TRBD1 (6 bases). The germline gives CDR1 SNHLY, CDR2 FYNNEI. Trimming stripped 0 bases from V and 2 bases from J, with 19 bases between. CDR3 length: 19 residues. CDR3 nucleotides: TGTGCCAGCAGTGAAGCGCCAGGTAGCGCAGGGGCAAACACCGGGGAGCTGTTTTTT. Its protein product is CASSEAPGSAGANTGELFF.

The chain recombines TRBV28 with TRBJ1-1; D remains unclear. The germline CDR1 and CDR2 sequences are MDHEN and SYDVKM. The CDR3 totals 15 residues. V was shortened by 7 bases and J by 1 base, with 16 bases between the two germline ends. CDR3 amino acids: CASKLFRQSNTEAFF. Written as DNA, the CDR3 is TGTGCCAGCAAGTTGTTTAGGCAGTCGAACACTGAAGCTTTCTTT.

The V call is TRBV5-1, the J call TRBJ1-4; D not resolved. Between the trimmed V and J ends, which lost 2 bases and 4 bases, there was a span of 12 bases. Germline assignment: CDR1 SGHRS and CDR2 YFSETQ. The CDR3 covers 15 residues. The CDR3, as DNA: TGCGCCAGCAGCTTCCTTGGGAACCGTAATGAAAAACTGTTTTTT. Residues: CASSFLGNRNEKLFF. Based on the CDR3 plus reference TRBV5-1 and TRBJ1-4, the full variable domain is KAGVTQTPRYLIKTRGQQVTLSCSPISGHRSVSWYQQTPGQGLQFLFEYFSETQRNKGNFPGRFSGRQFSNSRSEMNVSTLELGDSALYLCASSFLGNRNEKLFFGSGTQLSVL.

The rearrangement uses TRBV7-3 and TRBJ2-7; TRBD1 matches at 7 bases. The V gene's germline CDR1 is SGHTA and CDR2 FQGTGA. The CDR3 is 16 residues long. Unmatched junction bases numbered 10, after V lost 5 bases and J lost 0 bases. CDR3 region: CASSPTPGTVSYEQYF. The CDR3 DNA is TGTGCCAGCAGCCCGACCCCCGGGACAGTCTCCTACGAGCAGTACTTC.

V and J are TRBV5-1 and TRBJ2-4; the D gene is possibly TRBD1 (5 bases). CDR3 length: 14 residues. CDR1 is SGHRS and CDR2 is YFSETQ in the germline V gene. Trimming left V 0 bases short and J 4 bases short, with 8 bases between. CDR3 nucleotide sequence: TGCGCCAGCAGCTTGGACGCAGGGAAAAACATTCAGTACTTC. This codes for CASSLDAGKNIQYF.

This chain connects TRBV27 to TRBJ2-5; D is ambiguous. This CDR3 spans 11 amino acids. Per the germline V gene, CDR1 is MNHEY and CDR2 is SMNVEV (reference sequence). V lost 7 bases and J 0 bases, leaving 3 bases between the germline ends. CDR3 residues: CASIDQETQYF. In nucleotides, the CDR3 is TGTGCCAGCATTGACCAAGAGACCCAGTACTTC.

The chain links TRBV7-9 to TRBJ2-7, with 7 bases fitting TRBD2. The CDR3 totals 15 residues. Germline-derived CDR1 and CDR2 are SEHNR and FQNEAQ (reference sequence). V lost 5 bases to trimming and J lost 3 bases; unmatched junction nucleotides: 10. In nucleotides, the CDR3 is TGTGCCAGCAGCCCGCCGGGGGAGGGAGGCTACGAGCAGTACTTC. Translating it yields CASSPPGEGGYEQYF.

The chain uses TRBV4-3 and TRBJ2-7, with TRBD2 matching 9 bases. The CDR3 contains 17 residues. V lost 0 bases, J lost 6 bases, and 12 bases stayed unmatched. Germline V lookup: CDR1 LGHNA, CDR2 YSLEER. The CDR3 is CASSQDRPASGTIEQYF. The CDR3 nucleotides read TGCGCCAGCAGCCAAGATCGTCCCGCTAGCGGGACTATCGAGCAGTACTTC.

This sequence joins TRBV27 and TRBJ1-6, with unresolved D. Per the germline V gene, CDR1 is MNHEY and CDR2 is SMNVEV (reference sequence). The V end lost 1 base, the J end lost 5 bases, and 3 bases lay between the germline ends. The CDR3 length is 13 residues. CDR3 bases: TGTGCCAGCAGTTTATATAATAATTCACCCCTCCACTTT. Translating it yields CASSLYNNSPLHF.